This TCR beta chain was recovered during a study of blood T cell repertoires in COVID-19. Across the study: There were acute and convalescent COVID-19 samples, and they came from the United States, Italy and Spain.

Authors' processing steps: It was from reference gene primer amplification that nucleated cell counts were estimated. The protocol was immunoSEQ multiplex PCR, while the TCRdb copy is restricted to in-frame clones and leaves out a portion. D and trimming come from the DNA, and the V and J calls and clone size come from that table. Of some 210,000 clones in the sample, roughly 84% are singletons; the top ten hold less than 20%. This sequence originates from a human donor in a cohort sampled during active COVID-19. The source material was peripheral blood.

The CDR3: CASSVRGLYTGELFF. The CDR3 region has the DNA TGTGCCAGCAGTGTGAGGGGGCTTTACACCGGGGAGCTGTTTTTT. V and J are TRBV2 and TRBJ2-2, with 7 bases that match TRBD1. This CDR3 comprises 15 residues. Germline trimming cut 4 bases from V and 3 bases from J; bases unmatched to any gene: 5. Germline loops: CDR1 SNHLY, CDR2 FYNNEI.